One and the same sample provided the 12 T cell receptor beta chains below, sequenced in a study of OX40 agonist ivuxolimab in advanced cancers. The library relied on the immunoSEQ multiplex PCR assay. In its TCRdb copy, this immuneACCESS table keeps in-frame sequences only and misses some clones. Where compared with another copy, unresolved V genes explain less than half of these, and the others have no known cause. This sample is represented by tens of thousands of clones; 84% of them were singletons. Of the sample, 5.5% to 7.5% falls within the top ten clones. Here the sequenced sample was CD4+ or CD8+ T cells sorted from blood, taken in a trial of the OX40 agonist ivuxolimab. These receptors all come from an adult with an advanced solid tumor such as melanoma, head and neck, liver or kidney cancer.

The rearrangement uses TRBV7-9 and TRBJ2-5; 10 bases match TRBD1. From germline, CDR1 is SEHNR and CDR2 FQNEAQ (reference sequence). The junction had 7 bases not matched to a gene; V was cut back by 5 bases and J by 4 bases. This CDR3 is 15 amino acids long. The chain's CDR3 is CASSGGTGARETQYF. The CDR3, as DNA: TGTGCCAGCAGCGGAGGGACAGGGGCGCGAGAGACCCAGTACTTC.

This clone was seen more than once but under ten times. The chain joins TRBV29-1 to TRBJ2-7; TRBD1 aligns across 8 bases. V lost 4 bases to trimming and J lost 5 bases; unmatched junction nucleotides: 4. Germline CDR1 reads SQVTM; CDR2 reads ANQGSEA. The CDR3 length is 12 residues. The CDR3 region has the DNA TGCAGCGTTGGGTCAGGGGGCGACGAGCAGTACTTC. This translates into CSVGSGGDEQYF.

This clone was seen just once. This chain connects TRBV7-9 to TRBJ2-3; no clear D gene. Germline CDR1 is SEHNR and CDR2 is FQNEAQ (reference sequence). The V and J ends lost 5 bases and 0 bases respectively, with 9 bases between them. The CDR3 is 14 amino acids. Here the CDR3 DNA reads TGTGCCAGCAGCAATACCGAGAGCACAGATACGCAGTATTTT. As protein: CASSNTESTDTQYF.

The chain links TRBV6-5 to TRBJ2-7; possibly TRBD2 for D (5 bases). V gave up 6 bases and J gave up 5 bases, with 11 bases separating them. Germline CDR1 is MNHEY and CDR2 is SVGAGI. This CDR3 comprises 12 residues. CDR3 nucleotide sequence: TGTGCCAGCAGGCGGGCAGACCACGAGCAGTACTTC. This encodes CASRRADHEQYF.

The genes are TRBV11-3 and TRBJ2-3, with D tentatively TRBD1 (5 bases). Deletions cut 1 base from V and 6 bases from J, with 11 bases between. The V gene's germline CDR1 is SGHNT and CDR2 YENEEA. The length of the CDR3 is 14 residues. CDR3: CASSLGGRGDTQYF. The DNA for the CDR3 is TGTGCCAGCAGCTTAGGGGGTAGGGGCGATACGCAGTATTTT.

This clone was recorded only once. The junction does not match germline at one end; this may be a read error. The chain recombines TRBV28 with TRBJ2-7; no reliable D call. Germline CDR1 MDHEN, CDR2 SYDVKM. The length of the CDR3 is 13 residues. The CDR3 DNA follows: TGTGCAAGCAGTTTTACGGCCCCCTACGAGCAGTACTTC. It translates to CASSFTAPYEQYF.

This chain joins TRBV21-1 and TRBJ2-5; the table gives TRBD2 as D, unverified against the DNA. The DNA end is more similar to TRBJ2-7, so the J call may be wrong. TRBV21-1 corresponds to a pseudogene. The CDR3 extends over 13 amino acids. The CDR3 loop is CATKQVYIYEQYF. The CDR3 coding sequence is TGTGCCACCAAGCAAGTCTATATCTACGAGCAGTACTTC.

The chain has TRBV7-2 and TRBJ1-1; D gene unclear. V lost 4 bases and J lost 5, with 8 bases in between. CDR3 size: 12 residues. CDR1 and CDR2 (germline): SGHTA, FQGNSA. The CDR3 sequence: CASSYDLTEAFF. In DNA form, the CDR3 reads TGTGCCAGCAGCTACGACTTGACTGAAGCTTTCTTT.

The V call is TRBV7-8, the J call TRBJ2-2; 9 bases agree with TRBD1. In germline, CDR1 is SGHVS, CDR2 FQNEAQ. With V trimmed by 0 bases and J by 9 bases, 8 bases remained unmatched. This CDR3 region has 16 residues. The CDR3 DNA reads TGTGCCAGCAGCTTAGCCGGGGACAGGGCTTCCCGGGAGCTGTTTTTT. Translation: CASSLAGDRASRELFF.

This clone was recorded only once. This chain connects TRBV7-9 to TRBJ2-4; 10 positions match TRBD2. Trimming at V came to 5 bases and at J to 5 bases, leaving 9 bases not matched to a gene. The CDR3 runs 16 residues. Germline V CDR1 and CDR2: SEHNR, FQNEAQ (reference sequence). In DNA, the CDR3 is TGTGCCAGCAGCCTTGGGACTAGCGACAGCCAAAACATTCAGTACTTC. Its protein product is CASSLGTSDSQNIQYF.

J is TRBJ2-3 and V is TRBV7-2; TRBD2 agrees at 11 bases. The CDR3 covers 16 residues. With V trimmed by 4 bases and J by 4 bases, 7 bases remained unmatched. Germline V gene lookup returns CDR1 SGHTA and CDR2 FQGNSA. The CDR3 spells CASSSWVAGGPDTQYF. Here the CDR3 DNA reads TGTGCCAGCAGCTCCTGGGTAGCGGGGGGGCCAGATACGCAGTATTTT.

The chain has TRBV7-6 and TRBJ2-7, with 7 bases matching TRBD1. This CDR3 is built from 15 residues. CDR1 SGHVS and CDR2 FNYEAQ come from the germline V gene. The V segment lost 0 bases and the J segment 4 bases; nucleotides outside the gene matches: 6. CDR3 loop: CASSLAQGFGYEQYF. In DNA, the CDR3 is TGTGCCAGCAGCTTAGCACAGGGGTTCGGGTACGAGCAGTACTTC.